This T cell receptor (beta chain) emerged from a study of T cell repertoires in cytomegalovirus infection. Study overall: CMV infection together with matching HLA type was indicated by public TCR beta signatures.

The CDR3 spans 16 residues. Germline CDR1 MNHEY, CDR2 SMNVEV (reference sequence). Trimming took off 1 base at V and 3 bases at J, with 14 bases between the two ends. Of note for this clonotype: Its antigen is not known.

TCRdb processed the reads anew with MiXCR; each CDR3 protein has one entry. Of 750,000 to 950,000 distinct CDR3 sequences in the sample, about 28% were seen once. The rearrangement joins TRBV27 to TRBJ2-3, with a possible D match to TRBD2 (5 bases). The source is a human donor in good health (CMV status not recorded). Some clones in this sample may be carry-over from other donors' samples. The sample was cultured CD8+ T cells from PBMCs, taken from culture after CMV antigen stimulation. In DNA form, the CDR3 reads TGTGCCAGCAGTTTATGGGCTAGCCCCTTGACAGATACGCAGTATTTT. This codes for CASSLWASPLTDTQYF.